Listed below are T cell receptor beta chains from one sample, sequenced in a study of identical twins. TCRdb analysed the 5' RACE reads with MiXCR anew, one entry per CDR3 protein. The sample includes a few hundred thousand distinct CDR3 sequences, 6.5% to 9.5% of them seen just once. This sample also appeared in a second study, on yellow fever vaccine responses in identical twins.

The sample taken for sequencing was CD8+ T cells sorted from blood. These receptors all come from a woman aged 18-35 years in good health. Each CDR3 is given with its conserved first and last residue. D genes are given only for firm matches. Clone size is shown for a subset of rows, as once, few, many or a class of expanded clone.

.	TRBV29-1	.	TRBJ2-2	TGCAGCGTTCCCAGGGTAACCGGGGAGCTGTTTTTT	CSVPRVTGELFF
few	TRBV5-1	.	TRBJ2-7	TGCGCCAGCAGCTTGGAGCAGGGAAACTACGAGCAGTACTTC	CASSLEQGNYEQYF
few	TRBV7-2	.	TRBJ2-1	TGTGCCAGCAGCTTAGAACCACCGAGCTCCTACAATGAGCAGTTCTTC	CASSLEPPSSYNEQFF
.	TRBV20-1	.	TRBJ1-2	TGCAGTGCTAGAGATCGGGAGAGGGACTCGGTTTGGAGGGGCTACACCTTC	CSARDRERDSVWRGYTF
many	TRBV10-1	.	TRBJ2-3	TGCGCCAGCAGTGAGTCGGAAGATACGCAGTATTTT	CASSESEDTQYF
many	TRBV6-5	.	TRBJ1-2	TGTGCCAGCAGTTACTTCTTGGCAGGGCAAGCTAACTATGGCTACACCTTC	CASSYFLAGQANYGYTF
once	TRBV14	TRBD2	TRBJ2-3	TGTGCCAGCAGCCCCTCTACTAGCGGGGGGGCCAGGAATACGCAGTATTTT	CASSPSTSGGARNTQYF
few	TRBV2	.	TRBJ2-7	TGTGCCAGCAACCCTGATCCAACCTCCCCCTACGAGCAGTACTTC	CASNPDPTSPYEQYF
medium-sized	TRBV20-1	TRBD2	TRBJ2-1	TGCAGTGCTAGGGACCTAGCGGGACCCTCCTACAATGAGCAGTTCTTC	CSARDLAGPSYNEQFF
many	TRBV7-2	.	TRBJ2-7	TGTGCCAGCAGCTCTAGTGCGGGTCTCCGGGGTTACGAGCAGTACTTC	CASSSSAGLRGYEQYF
many	TRBV12-3/TRBV12-4	.	TRBJ2-1	TGTGCCAGCAGTTTGGAGTATGAGCAGTTCTTC	CASSLEYEQFF
few	TRBV20-1	TRBD2	TRBJ2-7	TGCAGTGCTACCTCCGGGACTAGCGTCCCCGAGCAGTACTTC	CSATSGTSVPEQYF
many	TRBV25-1	.	TRBJ2-7	TGTGCCAGCAGTGAATCCTTTGTGGGGGAGCAGTACTTC	CASSESFVGEQYF
many	TRBV20-1	TRBD2	TRBJ2-7	TGCAGTGCTTACGGGACTAGCGGCTACGAGCAGTACTTC	CSAYGTSGYEQYF
many	TRBV12-3/TRBV12-4	.	TRBJ2-5	TGTGCCAGCAGTACCCGGACCGCGGAGACCCAGTACTTC	CASSTRTAETQYF
few	TRBV7-2	.	TRBJ2-2	TGTGCCAGCAGCCCGGTGTTGTCCGGGGAGCTGTTTTTT	CASSPVLSGELFF
.	TRBV6-2/TRBV6-3	TRBD1	TRBJ2-3	TGTGCCAGCAGAAACAGGGGGCTGAGTACAGATACGCAGTATTTT	CASRNRGLSTDTQYF
.	TRBV5-1	TRBD1	TRBJ2-3	TGCGCCAGCGGACGATCAGGGGGAGTGGGCACAGATACGCAGTATTTT	CASGRSGGVGTDTQYF
few	TRBV9	.	TRBJ2-2	TGTGCCAGCAGCGTAGGGACTGCGGGGGAGCTGTTTTTT	CASSVGTAGELFF
few	TRBV12-3/TRBV12-4	TRBD2	TRBJ2-1	TGTGCCAGCAGTTTATCGGGACTAGCGGGAGGGCCCTACAATGAGCAGTTCTTC	CASSLSGLAGGPYNEQFF
.	TRBV12-3/TRBV12-4	TRBD1	TRBJ2-7	TGTGCCAGCACCCGACAGGGGTACGAGCAGTACTTC	CASTRQGYEQYF
.	TRBV14	.	TRBJ1-2	TGTGCCAGCAGCCAAGTAACAGGGTCAGCTAACTATGGCTACACCTTC	CASSQVTGSANYGYTF
few	TRBV7-2	TRBD2	TRBJ2-7	TGTGCCAGCAGCACGACTAGCGGGAGCGCCTACGAGCAGTACTTC	CASSTTSGSAYEQYF
few	TRBV20-1	.	TRBJ2-6	TGCAGTGCCAACAAGGGTCTTGGCCCCACTACCTCTGGGGCCAACGTCCTGACTTTC	CSANKGLGPTTSGANVLTF
many	TRBV5-1	.	TRBJ2-2	TGCGCCAGCAGCTGGAGGAGCGCAGCGGGCGGGGAGCTGTTTTTT	CASSWRSAAGGELFF
.	TRBV6-5	.	TRBJ2-3	TGTGCCAGCAGTTACGGCGCAGCTAGCACAGATACGCAGTATTTT	CASSYGAASTDTQYF
few	TRBV19	.	TRBJ2-2	TGTGCCAGTAGTATTTCGGGGGAGCTGTTTTTT	CASSISGELFF
few	TRBV2	.	TRBJ2-5	TGTGCCAGCAGCGAAATTATCGGACTGCTCCAAGAGACCCAGTACTTC	CASSEIIGLLQETQYF
.	TRBV5-1	TRBD2	TRBJ2-5	TGCGCCAGCAGCCAAATAGCGGGGGGGCTGGAGACCCAGTACTTC	CASSQIAGGLETQYF
many	TRBV20-1	.	TRBJ1-1	TGCAGTGCTAGAGATCTAAGGATAAACACTGAAGCTTTCTTT	CSARDLRINTEAFF
many	TRBV27	TRBD2	TRBJ2-7	TGTGCCAGCAGTTTAACTAGCGCTTCCTACGAGCAGTACTTC	CASSLTSASYEQYF
many	TRBV29-1	.	TRBJ2-7	TGCAGCGCCCGGACAGATCACTACGAGCAGTACTTC	CSARTDHYEQYF
.	TRBV14	.	TRBJ2-1	TGTGCCAGCAGCCAGGGTGCGGGGCAGCTATCCTACAATGAGCAGTTCTTC	CASSQGAGQLSYNEQFF
few	TRBV29-1	.	TRBJ2-7	TGCAGCGCGGGACGGTGGGCCTACGAGCAGTACTTC	CSAGRWAYEQYF
.	TRBV6-2/TRBV6-3	TRBD2	TRBJ2-1	TGTGCCAGCACCAAGGGACTAACGTGGGATGAGCAGTTCTTC	CASTKGLTWDEQFF
.	TRBV15	TRBD1	TRBJ2-7	TGTGCCACCAGCGGCCGGGACAGGGGTTTATACGAGCAGTACTTC	CATSGRDRGLYEQYF
few	TRBV20-1	.	TRBJ2-7	TGCAGTGCTAGAGAGTCTGGGGAGGTAGTCCACGAGCAGTACTTC	CSARESGEVVHEQYF
few	TRBV7-6	TRBD1	TRBJ2-1	TGTGCCAGCAGCTTAATGAGACAGGGTAGAGATGAGCAGTTCTTC	CASSLMRQGRDEQFF
.	TRBV6-4	.	TRBJ2-3	TGTGCCAGCAGTGACGAGCTACTAGATACGCAGTATTTT	CASSDELLDTQYF
.	TRBV7-6	.	TRBJ2-1	TGTGCCAGCAGCTTAGCGGGAGGAGACAATGAGCAGTTCTTC	CASSLAGGDNEQFF
.	TRBV10-3	TRBD2	TRBJ2-7	TGTGCCAGCAGCGGGGGGGCCCACGAGCAGTACTTC	CASSGGAHEQYF
.	TRBV12-3/TRBV12-4	.	TRBJ2-7	TGTGCCAGCAGTCCGGCACCGAAAAAAACCTACGAGCAGTACTTC	CASSPAPKKTYEQYF
many	TRBV12-3/TRBV12-4	TRBD1	TRBJ2-7	TGTGCCAGCAGCCCTATCCCCAGGGGGGAGCAGTACTTC	CASSPIPRGEQYF
few	TRBV20-1	TRBD1	TRBJ2-3	TGCAGTGCTGACCAAGGACAGGATAGCACAGATACGCAGTATTTT	CSADQGQDSTDTQYF
.	TRBV20-1	.	TRBJ2-6	TGCAGTGCCTGGGATCGAAACCCTAGCGACTCTGGGGCCAACGTCCTGACTTTC	CSAWDRNPSDSGANVLTF
many	TRBV2	.	TRBJ2-3	TGTGCCAGCAGTGGCTGGGATCCTAGCACAGATACGCAGTATTTT	CASSGWDPSTDTQYF
many	TRBV11-2	TRBD1	TRBJ2-7	TGTGCCAGCAGCTTCGGGACAGGTCGCTACGAGCAGTACTTC	CASSFGTGRYEQYF
.	TRBV5-1	.	TRBJ2-1	TGCGCCAGCAGCCGCCATGCGTCGATCAATGAGCAGTTCTTC	CASSRHASINEQFF